The 23 T cell receptor beta chains given below trace back to one sample, sequenced in a study of regulatory T cells in long-lasting Graves disease. Stated time point: newly diagnosed GD, antithyroid drugs for less than 3 months. The TCR library was made from RNA extracted from PBMCs. With iRepertoire HTBI primers and Arm-PCR of CDR3 regions, TCR beta libraries were built. A single record per CDR3 protein comes from TCRdb applying MiXCR to the multiplex PCR reads. The sample gives roughly 430,000 distinct CDR3 sequences, 15% to 20% of which show up once; roughly 10% is in the top ten. These sequences were also reported in another study, on T cells in Graves' hyperthyroidism and ophthalmopathy.

The material sequenced was peripheral blood mononuclear cells (PBMCs), taken at new diagnosis, from a patient treated with antithyroid drugs. The receptors come from a young woman with Graves disease.

V gene TRBV5-4 combines with J gene TRBJ2-3, with 13 bases that match TRBD2. V was clipped by 1 base and J by 2 bases; unmatched bases: 7. The CDR3 totals 18 residues. Germline V gene data show CDR1 as SGHNT and CDR2 as YYREEE (reference sequence). The CDR3 is CASSLLLAGGRNTDTQYF. The CDR3 DNA sequence: TGTGCCAGCAGCTTGCTACTAGCGGGAGGGAGGAACACAGATACGCAGTATTTT.

This clonotype was counted a few times. The CDR3 DNA sequence: TGTGCCAGCAGCCCAGCCGGGACTAGCGGGAGTTATGAGCAGTTCTTC. Translated: CASSPAGTSGSYEQFF. The J gene is TRBJ2-1, the V gene TRBV13; 14 bases are a match to TRBD2. V shed 5 bases, J shed 8 bases, and the junction held 8 bases outside the gene matches. This CDR3 region has 16 residues. In germline, CDR1 is PRHDT, CDR2 FYEKMQ (reference sequence).

The chain is built from TRBV19 and TRBJ2-2; D gene ambiguous. CDR3 length equals 14 residues. Deletions cut 7 bases from V and 3 bases from J, with 12 bases between. CDR1 and CDR2 from the germline V gene are LNHDA and SQIVND (reference sequence). CDR3 bases: TGTGCCAGTAAATGGAGTATTGACACCGGGGAGCTGTTTTTT. It is translated as CASKWSIDTGELFF.

J is TRBJ1-1 and V is TRBV7-9; D perhaps matches TRBD1 (6 bases). In germline, CDR1 is SEHNR, CDR2 FQNEAQ (reference sequence). Trimming took 7 bases from V and 5 from J, leaving 14 bases between them. The CDR3 sequence is 13 residues long. CDR3 protein: CASTQGQSTEAFF. The CDR3 DNA is TGTGCCAGCACCCAAGGACAGAGTACTGAAGCTTTCTTT. Using reference TRBV7-9 and TRBJ1-1 for the parts outside the CDR3, the full variable domain is DTGVSQNPRHKITKRGQNVTFRCDPISEHNRLYWYRQTLGQGPEFLTYFQNEAQLEKSRLLSDRFSAERPKGSFSTLEIQRTEQGDSAMYLCASTQGQSTEAFFGQGTRLTVV.

The sample holds a few counts of this clonotype. This chain uses TRBV10-3 with TRBJ2-5; 7 nucleotides line up with TRBD1. There are 14 residues in the CDR3. The trim removed 6 bases at V and 5 bases at J, leaving 9 bases unmatched. Germline CDR1 is ENHRY and CDR2 is SYGVKD. The CDR3 loop reads CAIRDRLGEETQYF. The CDR3 DNA follows: TGTGCCATCAGGGACAGGCTTGGAGAGGAGACCCAGTACTTC.

Many counts were recorded for this clonotype. This chain connects TRBV7-8 to TRBJ2-3; D uncertain. Germline V lookup: CDR1 SGHVS, CDR2 FQNEAQ. Trimming took 1 base from V and 4 from J, leaving 15 bases between them. CDR3 length: 16 residues. The CDR3, as DNA: TGTGCCAGCAGCTTAGGTGAACGCGGAAGGGCAGATACGCAGTATTTT. This encodes CASSLGERGRADTQYF.

A remark on this clonotype: A much larger clone lies one base from this, so it may be a read error. The chain employs TRBV27 and TRBJ1-5; D ambiguous. Germline loops: CDR1 MNHEY, CDR2 SMNVEV (reference sequence). The CDR3 is 15 residues long. The CDR3 region is CTSSRQWASNQPQHF. In nucleotides, the CDR3 is TGTACCAGCAGTCGTCAGTGGGCTAGCAATCAGCCCCAGCATTTT.

V usage is TRBV20-1 and J usage is TRBJ1-2; D is perhaps TRBD1 (5 bases). V was cut by 7 bases and J by 4 bases, with 13 bases left in between. CDR1 and CDR2 from the germline V gene are DFQATT and SNEGSKA (reference sequence). The CDR3 is 12 residues long. The CDR3 DNA sequence: TGCAGTGAAGGGACGGTGGTCTATGGCTACACCTTC. Amino acid sequence: CSEGTVVYGYTF.

The V gene is TRBV5-8, the J gene TRBJ2-1; D ambiguous. The CDR3 length is 16 residues. Between the trimmed V and J ends, which lost 2 bases and 6 bases, there was a span of 18 bases. Germline values: CDR1 SGHTS, CDR2 YDEGEE. CDR3 DNA sequence: TGTGCCAGCAGCTTAGTCTACGGGTGGACGGGCAATGAGCAGTTCTTC. The encoded protein is CASSLVYGWTGNEQFF. Complete variable domain (other parts from reference TRBV5-8 and TRBJ2-1): EAGVTQSPTHLIKTRGQQATLRCSPISGHTSVYWYQQALGLGLQFLLWYDEGEERNRGNFPPRFSGRQFPNYSSELNVNALELEDSALYLCASSLVYGWTGNEQFFGPGTRLTVL.

This clonotype was seen at least ten times. V is TRBV10-1 and J is TRBJ2-7, with a weak D call TRBD1 (6 bases). CDR1 WNHNN and CDR2 SYGVQD come from the germline V gene (reference sequence). The CDR3 loop spans 15 amino acids. The V and J ends lost 4 bases and 3 bases respectively, with 16 bases between them. The CDR3 DNA is TGCGCCAGCAGTGGTTCGGGTAAAGGGGGCTACGAGCAGTACTTC. Translating it yields CASSGSGKGGYEQYF.

This clonotype was observed at least ten times. The DNA of the CDR3 is TGTGCCTGGAGTTTCGCCGGGACAGGGTTAAACACCATATATTTT. Protein sequence: CAWSFAGTGLNTIYF. The V and J genes are TRBV30 and TRBJ1-3; 9 nucleotides line up with TRBD1. Germline values: CDR1 GTSNPN, CDR2 SVGIG (reference sequence). V was pared by 2 bases and J by 6 bases, with 8 bases of the junction left unmatched. The CDR3 has 15 amino acids.

This rearrangement joins TRBV29-1 to TRBJ1-1, with D perhaps matching TRBD1 (6 bases). The CDR3 sequence is 13 residues long. V was shortened by 5 bases and J by 5 bases, with 15 bases between the two germline ends. Germline lookup yields CDR1 SQVTM and CDR2 ANQGSEA. CDR3 protein: CSVLSGAETEAFF. DNA for the CDR3: TGCAGCGTTTTATCAGGGGCGGAAACTGAAGCTTTCTTT.

This clonotype was recorded a few times. The CDR3 loop reads CASSLGRGRKENGYTF. CDR3 in DNA: TGCGCCAGCAGCCTCGGGAGGGGGCGTAAGGAAAATGGCTACACCTTC. The rearrangement uses TRBV4-1 and TRBJ1-2; TRBD1 agrees at 7 bases. The V gene's germline CDR1 is MGHRA and CDR2 YSYEKL. Trimming cost V 4 bases and J 6 bases; bases outside gene matches: 14. This CDR3 has 16 amino acids.

This clonotype has ten or more counts. Here the CDR3 DNA reads TGTGCCATCAGTGTCGTTAACAGAGCTGAAGCTTTCTTT. It specifies CAISVVNRAEAFF. The chain carries TRBV10-3 and TRBJ1-1; D is unclear. V was trimmed by 4 bases and J by 6 bases, leaving 12 bases between them. Germline V lookup: CDR1 ENHRY, CDR2 SYGVKD. This CDR3 contains 13 residues.

The table lists this clonotype with many counts. V is TRBV7-8 and J is TRBJ2-5; maybe TRBD2 (6 bases). V was pared by 5 bases and J by 5 bases, with 24 bases between. Per the germline V gene, CDR1 is SGHVS and CDR2 is FQNEAQ. The CDR3 has 17 amino acids. DNA of the CDR3: TGTGCCAGCAGCATCGGGAGAGGCTTCCCAGGAGGGGAGACCCAGTACTTC. Protein: CASSIGRGFPGGETQYF.

At least ten counts were recorded for this clonotype. This rearrangement joins TRBV7-9 to TRBJ2-1, with 10 bases aligning to TRBD2. CDR1 and CDR2 from the germline V gene are SEHNR and FQNEAQ (reference sequence). This CDR3 has 15 residues. The V gene end was trimmed by 5 bases and the J gene end by 7 bases; junction bases not matched to a gene: 8. CDR3 bases: TGTGCCAGCAGCGAGCTAGCGGGAGTCAGGAATGAGCAGTTCTTC. Translation: CASSELAGVRNEQFF.

The chain is built from TRBV19 and TRBJ2-1; D tentatively fits TRBD1 or TRBD2 (5 bases each). CDR3 length: 13 amino acids. In germline, CDR1 is LNHDA, CDR2 SQIVND (reference sequence). V was clipped by 8 bases and J by 3 bases, with 11 bases between them. Here the CDR3 reads CASEGLDYNEQFF. The CDR3 nucleotides read TGTGCCAGTGAGGGGCTAGACTACAATGAGCAGTTCTTC. The variable domain in full, with the rest retrieved from reference TRBV19 and TRBJ2-1, is DGGITQSPKYLFRKEGQNVTLSCEQNLNHDAMYWYRQDPGQGLRLIYYSQIVNDFQKGDIAEGYSVSREKKESFPLTVTSAQKNPTAFYLCASEGLDYNEQFFGPGTRLTVL.

This clonotype was observed many times. The chain couples TRBV7-9 to TRBJ2-1; 8 bases align to TRBD2. Germline assignment: CDR1 SEHNR and CDR2 FQNEAQ (reference sequence). The CDR3 contains 19 residues. The V gene end was trimmed by 7 bases and the J gene end by 0 bases; junction bases not matched to a gene: 17. The DNA for the CDR3 is TGTGCCAGCAAGACGACTAGCGCCTTTCGTGGGAGCTCCTACAATGAGCAGTTCTTC. This codes for CASKTTSAFRGSSYNEQFF.

This clonotype was observed many times. The chain employs TRBV30 and TRBJ1-2; no clear D. Trimming removed 7 bases from V and 4 bases from J, with 22 bases in between. Germline values: CDR1 GTSNPN, CDR2 SVGIG (reference sequence). The CDR3 length is 15 residues. CDR3 sequence: CALEPRTSNPYGYTF. The CDR3 coding sequence is TGTGCCTTGGAACCCCGGACCTCTAACCCCTATGGCTACACCTTC.

This clonotype was recorded many times. The junction departs from the called germline gene at one end, perhaps through a read error. The chain carries TRBV20-1 and TRBJ2-7, with D unclear. This CDR3 region has 10 residues. Germline loops: CDR1 DFQATT, CDR2 SNEGSKA (reference sequence). The CDR3 is CSASLGHLNF. In DNA form, the CDR3 reads TGCAGTGCTAGCTTAGGGCACCTCAACTTC.

On this clonotype itself: A far more abundant clone sits one base away, making this likely a read error. This chain connects TRBV11-2 to TRBJ2-1; 7 bases fit TRBD2. Looked up from germline, CDR1 is SGHAT and CDR2 is FQNNGV. The CDR3 is 16 amino acids. In DNA form, the CDR3 reads TGTGCCAGCAGTTCCCCGTGGAGCGGGATAGGCGGTGAGCAGCTCTTC. Its protein product is CASSSPWSGIGGEQLF.

This clonotype appeared many times. The V and J genes are TRBV6-5 and TRBJ1-1; no clear D. Per the germline V gene, CDR1 is MNHEY and CDR2 is SVGAGI. The CDR3 is 15 amino acids. V gave up 4 bases and J gave up 4 bases, with 16 bases separating them. CDR3 sequence reads: CASSFLVPPGTEAFF. DNA of the CDR3: TGTGCCAGCAGTTTTTTGGTCCCGCCGGGCACTGAAGCTTTCTTT.

Notes on this clonotype: This clone may be a read error of a much larger clone one base away. The chain employs TRBV11-3 and TRBJ2-1, with TRBD2 matching over 8 bases. There are 15 residues in the CDR3. Per the germline V gene, CDR1 is SGHNT and CDR2 is YENEEA. The CDR3 loop is CASSLAGGIYNGQFF. The CDR3, as DNA: TGTGCCAGCAGCTTGGCGGGAGGTATTTACAATGGGCAGTTCTTC.